Sequencing of this T cell receptor (beta chain) was carried out in a study of T-cell reconstitution after alpha-beta-depleted transplantation in children. In germline, CDR1 is SGHRS, CDR2 YFSETQ. Between the trimmed V and J ends, which lost 0 bases and 0 bases, there was a span of 13 bases. The CDR3 length is 17 residues. Regarding the study as a whole: Several hundred expanded graft clones reportedly gave rise to the alpha-beta T cells present about two months after transplant. The study traced high day-60 TCRbeta diversity in some patients to surviving recipient T cells and thymic progenitors. One year post-transplant, T-cell counts and diversity were largely derived from T cells produced anew.

A remark on this clonotype: Its antigen is not known.

Researchers prepared the TCRbeta library using unique molecular identifiers, the study reports. MiXCR was run by TCRdb on the PCR reads, yielding one entry per CDR3 protein. There are about 980,000 distinct CDR3 sequences in the sample; roughly 29% occur only once, and roughly 28% lies in the top ten. The sequences come from PBMCs, mostly from graft donor cells, collected 360 days after TCRalphabeta/CD19-depleted stem cell transplant. The chain carries TRBV5-1 and TRBJ2-1; no firm D call. This clonotype was sampled from a boy younger than two who had a stem cell transplant for SCID, so the T cells may come from the graft donor. The CDR3 DNA reads TGCGCCAGCAGCTTGGATGGCCTTCCGCGCTCCTACAATGAGCAGTTCTTC. Translating it yields CASSLDGLPRSYNEQFF.